These T cell receptor beta chains were read from a single sample in a study of siplizumab effects on memory and regulatory T cells. Clones were read by immunoSEQ multiplex PCR, and TCRdb kept only the in-frame ones, dropping some. The sample has 94,000 or so clones, about 96% seen once. Sequenced: naive CD4+ T cells sorted from blood. The source is a human donor in good health. CDR3s include the opening cysteine and the closing phenylalanine or tryptophan. The D gene is left open where the match is weak.

J gene | D gene | V gene | CDR3 protein | CDR3 DNA
TRBJ1-4 | . | TRBV19 | CASGGGREKLFF | TGTGCCAGCGGTGGGGGCAGGGAAAAACTGTTTTTT
TRBJ2-2 | TRBD1 | TRBV28 | CASSFNRGVAGELFF | TGTGCCAGCAGTTTTAACAGGGGGGTGGCCGGGGAGCTGTTTTTT
TRBJ1-2 | . | TRBV5-6 | CASSLAGYGYTF | TGTGCCAGCAGCTTGGCTGGGTATGGCTACACCTTC
TRBJ2-3 | . | TRBV19 | CASSIKLDTDTQYF | TGTGCCAGTAGTATAAAACTAGATACAGATACGCAGTATTTT
TRBJ2-3 | . | TRBV19 | CASSALGQTDTQYF | TGTGCCAGTAGTGCCCTCGGACAGACAGATACGCAGTATTTT
TRBJ1-1 | TRBD1 | TRBV2 | CASSVWDSKLNTEAFF | TGTGCCAGCTCAGTTTGGGACAGCAAGTTGAACACTGAAGCTTTCTTT
TRBJ1-1 | TRBD1 | TRBV7-9 | CASSRTGDRGRTEAFF | TGTGCCAGCAGCCGAACCGGGGACAGGGGGCGGACTGAAGCTTTCTTT
TRBJ1-4 | TRBD1 | TRBV18 | CASSPFDLGTGVEKLFF | TGTGCCAGCTCACCATTCGATTTGGGGACAGGGGTGGAAAAACTGTTTTTT
TRBJ1-3 | . | TRBV30 | CAWSGTIGNTIYF | TGTGCCTGGAGTGGAACAATTGGAAACACCATATATTTT
TRBJ1-2 | . | TRBV6-5 | CASSSTTGAGGGYTF | TGTGCCAGCAGTTCAACAACCGGGGCCGGCGGTGGCTACACCTTC
TRBJ2-5 | . | TRBV7-2 | CATELDPGITHQETQYF | TGTGCCACCGAGCTTGACCCCGGGATCACTCATCAAGAGACCCAGTACTTC
TRBJ2-7 | TRBD2 | TRBV4-3 | CASSQGGDAVYEQYF | TGCGCCAGCAGCCAGGGGGGGGACGCCGTGTACGAGCAGTACTTC
TRBJ2-7 | TRBD1 | TRBV27 | CASSLGTAAYEQYF | TGTGCCAGCAGTTTGGGGACAGCCGCCTACGAGCAGTACTTC
TRBJ1-2 | . | TRBV19 | CASRRRQTYGYTF | TGTGCCAGCCGTCGGCGACAAACCTATGGCTACACCTTC
TRBJ1-2 | . | TRBV5-1 | CASSLVDGTGGYTF | TGCGCCAGCAGCTTGGTGGATGGGACGGGTGGCTACACCTTC
TRBJ1-3 | . | TRBV5-6 | CASSLGGSGNTIYF | TGTGCCAGCAGCTTGGGTGGCTCTGGAAACACCATATATTTT